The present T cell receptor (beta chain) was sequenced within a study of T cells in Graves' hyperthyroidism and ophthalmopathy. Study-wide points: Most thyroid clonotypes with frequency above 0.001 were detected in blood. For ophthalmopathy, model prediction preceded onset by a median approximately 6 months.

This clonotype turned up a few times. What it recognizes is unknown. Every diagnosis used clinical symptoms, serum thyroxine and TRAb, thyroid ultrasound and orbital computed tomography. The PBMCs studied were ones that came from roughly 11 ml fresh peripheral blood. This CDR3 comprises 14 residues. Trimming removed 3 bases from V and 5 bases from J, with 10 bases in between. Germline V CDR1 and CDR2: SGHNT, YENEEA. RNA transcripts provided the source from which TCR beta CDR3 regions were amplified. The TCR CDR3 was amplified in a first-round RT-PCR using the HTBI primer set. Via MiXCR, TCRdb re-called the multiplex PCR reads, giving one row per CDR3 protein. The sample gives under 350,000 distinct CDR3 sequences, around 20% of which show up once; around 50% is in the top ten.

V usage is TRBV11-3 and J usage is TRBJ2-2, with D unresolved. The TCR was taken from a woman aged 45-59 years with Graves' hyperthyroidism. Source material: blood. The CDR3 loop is CASSFYEDTGELFF. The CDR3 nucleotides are TGTGCCAGCAGCTTTTATGAGGATACCGGGGAGCTGTTTTTT.